There are many counts of the clone carrying this T cell receptor beta chain. The source of the sample is a study of low-dose radiotherapy and immunotherapy resistance in tumors. Study summary: Cohort 2, a group dosed every two weeks at 1 Gy per fraction, received 13 Gy in total over 26 weeks.

Regarding time point: before trial treatment. In germline, CDR1 is MDHEN, CDR2 SYDVKM. CDR3 size: 14 residues. V lost 6 bases to trimming and J lost 5 bases, with 13 bases between them. TRAV- and TRBV-specific primers primed first-strand cDNA, covering alpha and beta chains. Using a constant-region primer together with a V-primer adapter, TCRs were subjected to roughly 18 PCR cycles of amplification. MiXCR, applied by TCRdb to the reads, yields one record per CDR3 protein. The table has 64,000 or so distinct CDR3 sequences, around 27% seen once. The clonotype comes from a male donor with rectosigmoid adenocarcinoma. The chain uses TRBV28 and TRBJ2-2; D remains unclear. Sequenced material: PBMCs, taken before treatment. CDR3 amino acids: CASSLARDTGELFF. CDR3 coding DNA: TGTGCCAGCAGCTTAGCCAGAGATACCGGGGAGCTGTTTTTT. Drawing the rest from reference TRBV28 and TRBJ2-2, the complete variable domain is DVKVTQSSRYLVKRTGEKVFLECVQDMDHENMFWYRQDPGLGLRLIYFSYDVKMKEKGDIPEGYSVSREKKERFSLILESASTNQTSMYLCASSLARDTGELFFGEGSRLTVL.